The source of this TCR beta chain is a study of T cell responses to AZD1222 COVID-19 vaccine. V lost 5 bases and J lost 2, with 20 bases in between. The CDR3 runs 17 residues. Germline-derived CDR1 and CDR2 are SEHNR and FQNEAQ (reference sequence). The repertoire was sequenced with immunoSEQ multiplex PCR; TCRdb's copy has only in-frame clones and lacks some. The sample consists of some 170,000 clones, roughly nine tenths of them appearing once. Sequenced here: peripheral blood, sampled 28 days after the second AZD1222 dose. The sequence derives from an adult who received the AZD1222 COVID-19 vaccine. The chain couples TRBV7-9 to TRBJ2-3; unclear D gene. CDR3 loop: CASSPRFRVGYTDTQYF. DNA of the CDR3: TGTGCCAGCAGCCCTCGGTTCCGTGTAGGCTACACAGATACGCAGTATTTT.